These 15 T cell receptor beta chains share one sample of origin, sequenced in a study of shared clonotypes between healthy human individuals. Terminally differentiated effector memory CD45RA+ cells were excluded by CCR7 positive selection of CD45RO-negative cells. TCRdb keeps only in-frame clones here, not all; method: immunoSEQ multiplex PCR. The sample records roughly 2.1 million clones, just over 90% being singletons. Specimen: naive CD8+ T cells from PBMCs. Receptors originate from a man aged 18 to 29 in good health. Some clones in this sample may be carry-over from other donors' samples.

This chain connects TRBV28 to TRBJ1-6; D is ambiguous. Germline CDR1 is MDHEN and CDR2 is SYDVKM. The germline V and J ends were trimmed by 2 bases and 7 bases, with 6 bases remaining between them. The CDR3 is 13 amino acids. The CDR3 loop is CASSLVDNSPLHF. In DNA, the CDR3 is TGTGCCAGCAGTTTAGTGGACAATTCACCCCTCCACTTT.

The chain couples TRBV5-8 to TRBJ2-7; D unresolved. This CDR3 has 14 residues. In germline, CDR1 is SGHTS, CDR2 YDEGEE. V lost 7 bases and J 4 bases, leaving 18 bases between the germline ends. The CDR3 here is CASATVRQNYEQYF. Here the CDR3 DNA reads TGTGCCAGCGCGACTGTGAGGCAGAATTACGAGCAGTACTTC.

The chain combines TRBV6-5 with TRBJ1-4, with D perhaps TRBD1 (6 bases). Trimming pared 10 bases from V and 5 bases from J, leaving 20 bases between. The germline V gene encodes CDR1 MNHEY and CDR2 SVGAGI. The CDR3 length is 15 residues. The CDR3 DNA reads TGTGCCACCAGGGGACTCCAAGATTACAATGAAAAACTGTTTTTT. It translates to CATRGLQDYNEKLFF.

CDR3 nucleotide sequence: TGTGCCAGCAGCGTTCCGGGACTAGGATACGAGCAGTACTTC. Its protein is CASSVPGLGYEQYF. The rearrangement links TRBV11-2 to TRBJ2-7; TRBD2 matches 8 bases. This CDR3 is built from 14 residues. V shed 5 bases, J shed 4 bases, and the junction held 7 bases outside the gene matches. Germline CDR1 is SGHAT and CDR2 is FQNNGV.

This clone was observed once. The rearrangement links TRBV4-1 to TRBJ2-2, with D tentatively TRBD2 (6 bases). This CDR3 region has 15 residues. V lost 1 base and J lost 6, with 12 bases in between. CDR1 MGHRA and CDR2 YSYEKL come from the germline V gene. CDR3 nucleotides: TGCGCCAGCAGCCAAGTATCTGGGGGGTCCGGGGAGCTGTTTTTT. Translation: CASSQVSGGSGELFF.

This chain links TRBV5-1 with TRBJ2-1; 10 positions match TRBD2. The CDR3 spans 16 residues. The germline V gene has CDR1 SGHRS and CDR2 YFSETQ. The J segment lost 8 bases and the V segment lost 4 bases, leaving 12 bases of the junction unmatched. CDR3 coding DNA: TGCGCCAGCAGCGCCTTACTAGCGGGGATCACGGATGAGCAGTTCTTC. Its protein is CASSALLAGITDEQFF.

The J gene is TRBJ2-7, the V gene TRBV29-1; TRBD2 aligns across 7 bases. After removal of 6 bases from V and 6 bases from J, the junction contained 17 bases not matched to a gene. Germline loops: CDR1 SQVTM, CDR2 ANQGSEA. The CDR3 extends over 15 amino acids. CDR3 protein: CSVDLGRGRASEQYF. CDR3 sequence (DNA): TGCAGCGTCGACCTTGGCCGAGGGAGGGCCAGCGAGCAGTACTTC.

The gene calls are TRBV28 and TRBJ2-7; the D is unclear. Trimming took off 5 bases at V and 6 bases at J, with 20 bases between the two ends. The CDR3 is 15 amino acids. CDR1 is MDHEN and CDR2 is SYDVKM in the germline V gene. DNA for the CDR3: TGTGCCAGCAGTCCCCTGACGGAAGGGAACGGCGAGCAGTACTTC. Its translation is CASSPLTEGNGEQYF.

A word on this clone: Distinct nucleotide sequences in the sample also encode this CDR3. As DNA, the CDR3 is TGTGCCAGCAGCTTAGGACAGGGGTATGGCTACACCTTC. Translation gives CASSLGQGYGYTF. The rearrangement joins TRBV7-9 to TRBJ1-2; TRBD1 aligns across 8 bases. Germline V gene data show CDR1 as SEHNR and CDR2 as FQNEAQ (reference sequence). This CDR3 is 13 amino acids long. V lost 1 base to trimming and J lost 5 bases; unmatched junction nucleotides: 0.

This clone was seen a handful of times. Other DNA sequences within the sample encode an identical CDR3. The chain is built from TRBV7-9 and TRBJ2-5; D call uncertain. The CDR3 length is 13 residues. The V end lost 2 bases, the J end lost 4 bases, and 8 bases lay between the germline ends. Germline assignment: CDR1 SEHNR and CDR2 FQNEAQ (reference sequence). The CDR3 spells CASSLPLGETQYF. Written as DNA, the CDR3 is TGTGCCAGCAGCTTACCCTTGGGAGAGACCCAGTACTTC. Drawing the rest from reference TRBV7-9 and TRBJ2-5, the complete variable domain is DTGVSQNPRHKITKRGQNVTFRCDPISEHNRLYWYRQTLGQGPEFLTYFQNEAQLEKSRLLSDRFSAERPKGSFSTLEIQRTEQGDSAMYLCASSLPLGETQYFGPGTRLLVL.

The V and J genes are TRBV18 and TRBJ2-2; possible D gene TRBD2, 7 bases. Per the germline V gene, CDR1 is KGHSH and CDR2 is LQKENI. V was trimmed by 1 base and J by 4 bases, leaving 13 bases between them. This CDR3 is built from 16 residues. The CDR3 DNA follows: TGTGCCAGCTCACCACGGAGGGGGGGCTCCACCGGGGAGCTGTTTTTT. Its protein product is CASSPRRGGSTGELFF.

In the case of this clone: The junction departs from germline at one end; a sequencing error may be responsible. The genes are TRBV11-1 and TRBJ1-1, with D unresolved. This CDR3 has 10 amino acids. CDR1 SGHAT and CDR2 FQDESV come from the germline V gene (reference sequence). CDR3 region: CASSPEVGGF. As DNA, the CDR3 is TGTGCCAGCAGCCCCGAGGTTGGCGGTTTT.

A single count supports this clone. The V call is TRBV6-1, the J call TRBJ1-1; 8 bases match TRBD1. From germline, CDR1 is MNHNS and CDR2 SASEGT. The CDR3 totals 18 residues. V lost 4 bases, J lost 4 bases, and 17 bases stayed unmatched. The CDR3: CASSGTLRGRMGSTEAFF. In DNA form, the CDR3 reads TGTGCCAGCAGTGGAACCCTCAGGGGGCGAATGGGTAGCACTGAAGCTTTCTTT.

In its sample, this clone was seen a few times. Other DNA variants within this sample encode the same CDR3. This chain joins TRBV19 and TRBJ1-2, with 9 bases fitting TRBD1. Losses at the gene ends were 3 bases for V and 4 bases for J; bases not matched to a gene: 0. This CDR3 contains 13 residues. The germline V gene has CDR1 LNHDA and CDR2 SQIVND (reference sequence). The chain's CDR3 is CASSMGQGYGYTF. The CDR3 bases are TGTGCCAGTAGTATGGGACAGGGCTATGGCTACACCTTC.

This clone has just one count. The chain uses TRBV13 and TRBJ2-1; 7 bases map to TRBD2. J gave up 5 bases and V 5 bases, and 6 bases lay outside the gene matches. Germline V gene lookup returns CDR1 PRHDT and CDR2 FYEKMQ (reference sequence). The CDR3 consists of 14 residues. The CDR3 DNA reads as TGTGCCAGCAGCCCGGGGGGAATGAACAATGAGCAGTTCTTC. It specifies CASSPGGMNNEQFF.